Given below is one TCR beta chain in context. The antigen remains unidentified. These data originate in a study of CD8+CD57+ T cells in acquired aplastic anemia. In the study overall: Sorted CD4+ and CD8+ cell DNA averaged 3.2 ug. General study points: Statistical testing detected no significant gap in CD8+ Simpson's diversity between patients and controls. Patients and controls had in common 25 to 30 CD8+ CDR3 sequences.

The template used for profiling TCR beta VDJ and CDR3 was genomic DNA. TCRdb fed the reads into MiXCR, producing one record per CDR3 protein. The sample holds 80,000 to 100,000 distinct CDR3 sequences, around 70% seen once. Previously, flow cytometry had revealed CD8+CD57+ cell expansion in the patients chosen for sequencing. The receptor was isolated from a human donor with aplastic anemia. Sequencing input: sorted CD4+, CD8+, or CD8+CD57+ T cells (not recorded which) from PBMCs.

The CDR3 sequence: CSARVTANTEAFF. CDR3 DNA: TGCAGTGCTAGGGTCACAGCCAACACTGAAGCTTTCTTT. The chain combines TRBV20-1 with TRBJ1-1, with D unclear. Germline V gene data show CDR1 as DFQATT and CDR2 as SNEGSKA (reference sequence). Trimming shortened V by 3 bases and J by 2 bases, and 10 bases separated the two germline ends. The CDR3 consists of 13 residues.